The sequence of this T cell receptor beta chain was determined in a study of T-cell reconstitution after alpha-beta-depleted transplantation in children. The study, taken as a whole, reports: The study reportedly traced alpha-beta T cells about two months after transplant to several hundred expanded graft clones. T-cell numbers and diversity, one year after transplant, stemmed largely from T cells that were newly produced. Where some patients showed high TCRbeta diversity at day 60, it came from recipient T cells and thymic progenitors that had survived.

Unique molecular identifiers were used in preparing the TCRbeta library. TCRdb recomputed calls from the PCR reads with MiXCR, one row per CDR3 protein. The top ten hold 25% to 35% of the sample, which has about 420,000 distinct CDR3 sequences, about a sixth seen once. The V segment lost 3 bases and the J segment 2 bases; nucleotides outside the gene matches: 3. The CDR3 totals 13 residues. CDR1 and CDR2 from the germline V gene are DFQATT and SNEGSKA (reference sequence). Worth noting for this clonotype: Its antigen is unknown.

This TCR was sampled from a boy under two years old who had a stem cell transplant for Wiskott-Aldrich syndrome, so the T cells may come from the graft donor. The sample here was PBMCs, mostly from graft donor cells, taken 360 days after TCRalphabeta/CD19-depleted stem cell transplant. The chain combines TRBV20-1 with TRBJ1-1, with 7 bases identical to TRBD1. The CDR3 sequence: CSARRQGNTEAFF. The CDR3 nucleotides read TGCAGTGCTAGGAGACAGGGAAACACTGAAGCTTTCTTT.